These 18 T cell receptor beta chains came from one sample sequenced in a study of blood T cell repertoires in COVID-19. Some clones are missing from TCRdb's copy, which holds only in-frame ones; the method was immunoSEQ multiplex PCR. The data hold roughly 190,000 clones, with 65% to 85% observed a single time. Sequenced material: peripheral blood. The receptors shown here come from a human donor with acute or convalescent COVID-19. The donor label of this sample is uncertain.

The gene calls are TRBV7-2 and TRBJ1-6, with D perhaps TRBD1 (5 bases). CDR1 SGHTA and CDR2 FQGNSA come from the germline V gene. V lost 2 bases and J 5 bases, leaving 10 bases between the germline ends. CDR3 length: 15 residues. The CDR3 protein is CASSLRTLDNSPLHF. CDR3 in DNA: TGTGCCAGCAGCTTACGGACACTTGATAATTCACCCCTCCACTTT.

The V call is TRBV9, the J call TRBJ1-2; 9 bases match TRBD1. The junction had 8 bases not matched to a gene; V was cut back by 2 bases and J by 6 bases. CDR3 length: 15 residues. The V gene's germline CDR1 is SGDLS and CDR2 YYNGEE. The CDR3 loop is CASSVSDRGTHGYTF. As DNA, the CDR3 is TGTGCCAGCAGCGTCTCGGACAGGGGAACCCATGGCTACACCTTC.

This chain joins TRBV6-7 and TRBJ2-7; weak D call: TRBD2 (5 bases). TRBV6-7 is assigned to the ORF class and has an uncertain function. CDR3 size: 15 residues. Trimming shortened V by 6 bases and J by 2 bases, and 17 bases separated the two germline ends. The CDR3 coding sequence is TGTGCCAGCAGGGACTGGGGTCTACGCCCCTACGAGCAGTACTTC. Translation: CASRDWGLRPYEQYF.

This chain uses TRBV19 with TRBJ1-4; D is unresolved. This CDR3 has 12 amino acids. The V gene's germline CDR1 is LNHDA and CDR2 SQIVND (reference sequence). V was pared by 11 bases and J by 5 bases, with 12 bases between. The CDR3: CASGRANEKLFF. For the CDR3, the DNA is TGTGCCTCCGGGCGGGCAAATGAAAAACTGTTTTTT.

In regard to this clone: One end of the junction is discordant with germline, which a read error may explain. The J gene is TRBJ1-5, the V gene TRBV6-1; D gene unclear. The CDR3 covers 13 residues. Germline-derived CDR1 and CDR2 are MNHNS and SASEGT. CDR3 nucleotide sequence: TGTGCCAGCAGTGAAGGAGTAGCCAGTTCGAAGTTCTTT. This codes for CASSEGVASSKFF.

The genes are TRBV5-1 and TRBJ1-1, with TRBD1 matching 7 bases. The CDR3 covers 13 residues. The J segment lost 4 bases and the V segment lost 9 bases, leaving 9 bases of the junction unmatched. Germline V lookup: CDR1 SGHRS, CDR2 YFSETQ. CDR3 sequence (DNA): TGCGCCACGAATACAGGGGTCGGCACTGAAGCTTTCTTT. This gives the protein CATNTGVGTEAFF. Supplemented by reference TRBV5-1 and TRBJ1-1, the full variable domain reads KAGVTQTPRYLIKTRGQQVTLSCSPISGHRSVSWYQQTPGQGLQFLFEYFSETQRNKGNFPGRFSGRQFSNSRSEMNVSTLELGDSALYLCATNTGVGTEAFFGQGTRLTVV.

This clone was picked up one time. This sample includes further DNA sequences coding for the same CDR3. This chain connects TRBV5-1 to TRBJ1-1; D gene ambiguous. Germline CDR1 is SGHRS and CDR2 is YFSETQ. Trimming pared 7 bases from V and 0 bases from J, leaving 13 bases between. This CDR3 has 14 amino acids. DNA of the CDR3: TGCGCCAGCCGCAAAGAGGGTTTGAACACTGAAGCTTTCTTT. Residues: CASRKEGLNTEAFF.

This clone was picked up a small number of times. The chain employs TRBV5-1 and TRBJ2-3, with 10 nucleotides matching TRBD2. Germline CDR1 and CDR2: SGHRS and YFSETQ. This CDR3 contains 16 residues. With 4 bases clipped from V and 1 base from J, the junction kept 6 bases outside the gene matches. The CDR3 DNA sequence: TGCGCCAGCAGCCCTCGGACTAGCGGTGGCACAGATACGCAGTATTTT. It specifies CASSPRTSGGTDTQYF. The full variable domain, its missing parts supplied by reference TRBV5-1 and TRBJ2-3, is KAGVTQTPRYLIKTRGQQVTLSCSPISGHRSVSWYQQTPGQGLQFLFEYFSETQRNKGNFPGRFSGRQFSNSRSEMNVSTLELGDSALYLCASSPRTSGGTDTQYFGPGTRLTVL.

This clone has more than one count but fewer than ten. The J gene is TRBJ1-1, the V gene TRBV2; 8 bases fit TRBD1. Trimming cost V 6 bases and J 0 bases; bases outside gene matches: 6. CDR1 and CDR2 (germline): SNHLY, FYNNEI. The CDR3 extends over 15 amino acids. CDR3 sequence reads: CASSPDRGLNTEAFF. The CDR3 region has the DNA TGTGCCAGCAGCCCCGACAGGGGCTTGAACACTGAAGCTTTCTTT. The complete variable domain, with remaining parts taken from reference TRBV2 and TRBJ1-1, reads EPEVTQTPSHQVTQMGQEVILRCVPISNHLYFYWYRQILGQKVEFLVSFYNNEISEKSEIFDDQFSVERPDGSNFTLKIRSTKLEDSAMYFCASSPDRGLNTEAFFGQGTRLTVV.

The chain carries TRBV19 and TRBJ1-3, with D unresolved. The CDR3 length is 13 residues. The germline gives CDR1 LNHDA, CDR2 SQIVND (reference sequence). V was trimmed by 8 bases and J by 2 bases, leaving 10 bases between them. CDR3 region: CASSFAAGNTIYF. In nucleotides, the CDR3 is TGTGCCAGTTCATTTGCAGCTGGAAACACCATATATTTT.

The chain carries TRBV30 and TRBJ2-3; the D gene is possibly TRBD2 (5 bases). Germline assignment: CDR1 GTSNPN and CDR2 SVGIG (reference sequence). The CDR3 covers 13 residues. The V end lost 4 bases, the J end lost 2 bases, and 10 bases lay between the germline ends. The CDR3 sequence is CAWTEGNTDTQYF. CDR3 nucleotides: TGTGCCTGGACCGAGGGTAACACAGATACGCAGTATTTT.

This sequence joins TRBV2 and TRBJ2-7, with 10 bases matching TRBD2. The J segment lost 0 bases and the V segment lost 7 bases, leaving 12 bases of the junction unmatched. CDR1 is SNHLY and CDR2 is FYNNEI in the germline V gene. CDR3 length: 17 residues. CDR3 protein: CASILGGSGRSSYEQYF. DNA for the CDR3: TGTGCCAGCATCCTAGGGGGTAGCGGGAGGAGCTCCTACGAGCAGTACTTC.

The chain combines TRBV9 with TRBJ1-4; D is possibly TRBD1 (6 bases). This CDR3 is built from 14 residues. CDR1 and CDR2 (germline): SGDLS, YYNGEE. V gave up 4 bases and J gave up 7 bases, with 14 bases separating them. CDR3 region: CASSNTGSGEKLFF. CDR3 in DNA: TGTGCCAGCAGCAACACAGGGTCCGGTGAAAAACTGTTTTTT.

V gene TRBV6-6 combines with J gene TRBJ1-2; TRBD1 is a possible D gene (6 bases). Germline V CDR1 and CDR2: MNHNY, SVGAGI (reference sequence). Trimming left V 6 bases short and J 6 bases short, with 8 bases between. CDR3 length equals 11 residues. CDR3 nucleotide sequence: TGTGCCAGCAGCCGACAGGATGGCTACACCTTC. Translating gives CASSRQDGYTF.

The rearrangement uses TRBV30 and TRBJ1-1; 9 nucleotides line up with TRBD1. Germline-derived CDR1 and CDR2 are GTSNPN and SVGIG (reference sequence). The CDR3 is 18 residues long. With 3 bases clipped from V and 0 bases from J, the junction kept 14 bases outside the gene matches. The CDR3 DNA reads as TGTGCCTGGAGGCCTGACAGGGGGACGATGTCGATGAACACTGAAGCTTTCTTT. It yields the protein CAWRPDRGTMSMNTEAFF.

This clone was recorded at least ten times. This chain links TRBV5-1 with TRBJ2-7; TRBD2 matches at 9 bases. Germline V gene lookup returns CDR1 SGHRS and CDR2 YFSETQ. CDR3 length: 14 residues. Trimming cost V 3 bases and J 6 bases; bases outside gene matches: 7. The CDR3: CASSSSGTGGEQYF. CDR3 nucleotides: TGCGCCAGCAGCTCTAGCGGGACCGGGGGCGAGCAGTACTTC.

The V call is TRBV10-3, the J call TRBJ2-1; weak D call: TRBD2 (7 bases). Deletions cut 2 bases from V and 1 base from J, with 18 bases between. The CDR3 has 18 amino acids. CDR1 and CDR2 from the germline V gene are ENHRY and SYGVKD. The CDR3 DNA sequence: TGTGCCATCAGTGAGCCCCGAGGGGGGGGGCAGTCCTACAATGAGCAGTTCTTC. Its protein product is CAISEPRGGGQSYNEQFF.

The chain employs TRBV5-4 and TRBJ2-2; the match to TRBD1 covers 12 bases. With 4 bases clipped from V and 3 bases from J, the junction kept 1 base outside the gene matches. Germline V gives CDR1 SGHNT, CDR2 YYREEE (reference sequence). This CDR3 is built from 15 residues. DNA of the CDR3: TGTGCCAGCAGCAGGGACAGGGGGCACACCGGGGAGCTGTTTTTT. Its translation: CASSRDRGHTGELFF.